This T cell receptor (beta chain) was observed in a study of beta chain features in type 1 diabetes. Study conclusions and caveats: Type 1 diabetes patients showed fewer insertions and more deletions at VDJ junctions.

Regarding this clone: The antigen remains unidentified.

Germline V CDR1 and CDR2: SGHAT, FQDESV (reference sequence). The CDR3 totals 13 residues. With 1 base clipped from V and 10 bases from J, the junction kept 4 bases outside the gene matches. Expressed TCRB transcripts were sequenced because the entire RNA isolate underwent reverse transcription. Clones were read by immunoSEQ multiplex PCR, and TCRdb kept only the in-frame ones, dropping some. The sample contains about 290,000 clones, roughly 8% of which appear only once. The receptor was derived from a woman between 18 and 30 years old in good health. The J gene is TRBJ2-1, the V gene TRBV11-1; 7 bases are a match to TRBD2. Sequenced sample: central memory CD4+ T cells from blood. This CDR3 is CASSLVSGLEQFF. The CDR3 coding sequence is TGTGCCAGCAGCTTAGTTAGCGGGCTAGAGCAGTTCTTC.